What follows are 29 T cell receptor beta chains derived from one specimen sequenced in a study of blood T cell repertoires in COVID-19. The assay was immunoSEQ multiplex PCR, and TCRdb's table has in-frame clones only and misses some. There are 100,000 or so clones in the sample; over 75% occur only once, and under 14% lies in the top ten. The sample taken for sequencing was peripheral blood. The receptors come from a woman younger than 45 with acute or convalescent COVID-19.

This chain's CDR3 is CASSYSTDTQYF. In DNA form, the CDR3 reads TGTGCCAGCAGCTATAGCACAGATACGCAGTATTTT. The chain uses TRBV2 and TRBJ2-3; D gene unclear. Germline V gene lookup returns CDR1 SNHLY and CDR2 FYNNEI. The CDR3 is 12 residues long. V lost 6 bases and J 0 bases, leaving 4 bases between the germline ends.

The chain recombines TRBV19 with TRBJ2-7; D may be TRBD2 (7 bases). V lost 4 bases to trimming and J lost 5 bases, with 18 bases between them. Germline-derived CDR1 and CDR2 are LNHDA and SQIVND (reference sequence). This CDR3 contains 15 residues. CDR3 DNA: TGTGCCAGTAGTAAAGGGAGGGGGACAAAGGACGAGCAGTACTTC. Its protein is CASSKGRGTKDEQYF. The variable domain in full, completed from reference TRBV19 and TRBJ2-7, reads DGGITQSPKYLFRKEGQNVTLSCEQNLNHDAMYWYRQDPGQGLRLIYYSQIVNDFQKGDIAEGYSVSREKKESFPLTVTSAQKNPTAFYLCASSKGRGTKDEQYFGPGTRLTVT.

This chain joins TRBV27 and TRBJ2-7; 8 nucleotides line up with TRBD1. V lost 6 bases to trimming and J lost 5 bases; unmatched junction nucleotides: 3. This CDR3 spans 12 amino acids. Germline V gene lookup returns CDR1 MNHEY and CDR2 SMNVEV (reference sequence). CDR3 amino acids: CASSRTGNEQYF. In DNA form, the CDR3 reads TGTGCCAGCAGCAGGACAGGGAACGAGCAGTACTTC.

This chain connects TRBV29-1 to TRBJ2-7, with 8 bases lining up with TRBD1. The junction had 5 bases not matched to a gene; V was cut back by 6 bases and J by 1 base. CDR1 and CDR2 from the germline V gene are SQVTM and ANQGSEA. The CDR3 is 13 residues long. In DNA form, the CDR3 reads TGCAGCGTCCTACAGGGGGGTTCCTACGAGCAGTACTTC. Translated: CSVLQGGSYEQYF.

The V and J genes are TRBV30 and TRBJ1-1; no definite D call. Germline values: CDR1 GTSNPN, CDR2 SVGIG (reference sequence). The CDR3 loop spans 13 amino acids. V shed 2 bases and J shed 0 bases, with 7 bases lying between them. The DNA for the CDR3 is TGTGCCTGGAGTCCGGGGATGAACACTGAAGCTTTCTTT. This encodes CAWSPGMNTEAFF.

The chain employs TRBV29-1 and TRBJ2-4, with D perhaps matching TRBD1 (6 bases). Germline loops: CDR1 SQVTM, CDR2 ANQGSEA. Trimming shortened V by 5 bases and J by 0 bases, and 14 bases separated the two germline ends. The CDR3 length is 15 residues. The CDR3 here is CSVNGQPLAKNIQYF. The CDR3 DNA follows: TGCAGCGTTAACGGACAGCCACTAGCCAAAAACATTCAGTACTTC.

V gene TRBV19 combines with J gene TRBJ1-2; perhaps TRBD1 as D (5 bases). CDR3 length: 15 amino acids. Germline V gives CDR1 LNHDA, CDR2 SQIVND (reference sequence). Trimming removed 3 bases from V and 4 bases from J, with 15 bases in between. The CDR3 reads CASSMSGVGAYGYTF. CDR3 sequence (DNA): TGTGCCAGTAGTATGTCGGGGGTTGGTGCCTATGGCTACACCTTC.

This chain uses TRBV6-2 or TRBV6-3 with TRBJ2-1; TRBD1 might be the D (6 bases). V lost 4 bases and J lost 5, with 15 bases in between. The CDR3 totals 15 residues. CDR1 and CDR2 from the germline V gene are MNHEY and SVGEGT. In DNA form, the CDR3 reads TGTGCCAGCAGTTGGGACACCCGAGATGACAATGAGCAGTTCTTC. This sequence encodes CASSWDTRDDNEQFF.

Here the CDR3 DNA reads TGTGCCAGCAGCTTTGACAGTAACACTGAAGCTTTCTTT. It is translated as CASSFDSNTEAFF. The gene calls are TRBV7-9 and TRBJ1-1, with D perhaps TRBD1 (5 bases). Looked up from germline, CDR1 is SEHNR and CDR2 is FQNEAQ (reference sequence). V shed 3 bases and J shed 2 bases, with 7 bases lying between them. The CDR3 is 13 amino acids.

This clone was picked up a small number of times. This chain connects TRBV5-6 to TRBJ1-5, with 9 bases matching TRBD1. The V gene's germline CDR1 is SGHDT and CDR2 YYEEEE. The CDR3 contains 16 residues. After removal of 4 bases from V and 4 bases from J, the junction contained 9 bases not matched to a gene. CDR3 amino acids: CASSPSMGQGNQPQHF. The CDR3 region has the DNA TGTGCCAGCAGCCCCTCCATGGGACAGGGAAATCAGCCCCAGCATTTT.

This clone was detected only a few times. The rearrangement uses TRBV2 and TRBJ1-2; perhaps TRBD1 as D (6 bases). Trimming left V 7 bases short and J 4 bases short, with 22 bases between. The CDR3 extends over 16 amino acids. CDR1 is SNHLY, CDR2 FYNNEI, per germline. CDR3 in amino acids: CASTLSAGASGYGYTF. CDR3 nucleotide sequence: TGTGCCAGCACCCTCAGTGCGGGGGCAAGTGGCTATGGCTACACCTTC. The variable domain in full, with the rest retrieved from reference TRBV2 and TRBJ1-2, is EPEVTQTPSHQVTQMGQEVILRCVPISNHLYFYWYRQILGQKVEFLVSFYNNEISEKSEIFDDQFSVERPDGSNFTLKIRSTKLEDSAMYFCASTLSAGASGYGYTFGSGTRLTVV.

The V call is TRBV2, the J call TRBJ1-5, with a tentative D call TRBD1 (6 bases). The CDR3 spans 13 residues. V lost 6 bases and J lost 7, with 13 bases in between. Germline CDR1 reads SNHLY; CDR2 reads FYNNEI. The DNA for the CDR3 is TGTGCCAGCAGGGAACAGGGTGGGCAGCCCCAGCATTTT. Translated, it gives CASREQGGQPQHF.

The rearrangement uses TRBV7-2 and TRBJ2-7; 9 bases align to TRBD1. The CDR3 spans 14 residues. After removal of 6 bases from V and 7 bases from J, the junction contained 10 bases not matched to a gene. CDR1 and CDR2 (germline): SGHTA, FQGNSA. Here the CDR3 DNA reads TGTGCCAGCAGTAACAGGGGGCCTCCTGGGGAGCAGTACTTC. Its protein product is CASSNRGPPGEQYF.

The rearrangement joins TRBV7-2 to TRBJ1-2, with D maybe TRBD1 (5 bases). Trimming pared 0 bases from V and 6 bases from J, leaving 14 bases between. Germline V gene data show CDR1 as SGHTA and CDR2 as FQGNSA. This CDR3 is 15 amino acids long. The CDR3 loop reads CASSLAVGGLDGYTF. The CDR3 DNA reads TGTGCCAGCAGCTTAGCAGTCGGGGGGTTGGATGGCTACACCTTC.

This clone has a single count. The chain uses TRBV29-1 and TRBJ1-1; D ambiguous. This CDR3 is built from 12 residues. The germline gives CDR1 SQVTM, CDR2 ANQGSEA. The V end was cut by 5 bases, the J end by 6 bases, with 13 bases between. This chain's CDR3 is CSVTRLRSEAFF. The DNA of the CDR3 is TGCAGCGTTACTCGGTTGAGGTCTGAAGCTTTCTTT.

This clone was observed a handful of times. The chain employs TRBV6-4 and TRBJ1-1; no reliable D call. The germline gives CDR1 MRHNA, CDR2 SNTAGT. The V gene lost 10 bases and the J gene lost 5 bases, with 17 bases spanning the gap. CDR3 length: 13 residues. The CDR3 DNA follows: TGTGCCACATCCTGGGAGGCGGGAACTGAAGCTTTCTTT. Translated, it gives CATSWEAGTEAFF.

CDR3 amino acids: CASSPDRGGELFF. The CDR3 bases are TGTGCCAGCAGTCCCGACAGGGGTGGGGAGCTGTTTTTT. The genes are TRBV6-6 and TRBJ2-2; 8 nucleotides line up with TRBD1. With 5 bases clipped from V and 8 bases from J, the junction kept 4 bases outside the gene matches. Germline V gives CDR1 MNHNY, CDR2 SVGAGI (reference sequence). The CDR3 totals 13 residues.

V gene TRBV6-1 combines with J gene TRBJ2-2; D gene uncertain. This CDR3 spans 13 amino acids. Germline V CDR1 and CDR2: MNHNS, SASEGT. Between the trimmed V and J ends, which lost 2 bases and 7 bases, there was a span of 8 bases. The CDR3 DNA follows: TGTGCCAGCAGTGAAAAAGAGATCGGGGAGCTGTTTTTT. It translates to CASSEKEIGELFF.

This chain uses TRBV6-1 with TRBJ1-4, with D unresolved. The V end lost 2 bases, the J end lost 7 bases, and 8 bases lay between the germline ends. This CDR3 contains 13 residues. Per germline, CDR1 MNHNS and CDR2 SASEGT. The CDR3 loop is CASSEPAVEKLFF. CDR3 in DNA: TGTGCCAGCAGTGAACCCGCAGTTGAAAAACTGTTTTTT.

This chain joins TRBV2 and TRBJ2-2; 8 bases are shared with TRBD2. Trimming removed 7 bases from V and 3 bases from J; junction bases left unmatched: 7. The CDR3 spans 15 residues. Germline values: CDR1 SNHLY, CDR2 FYNNEI. The CDR3 reads CASTFGRGDTGELFF. The DNA for the CDR3 is TGTGCCAGCACCTTCGGGCGGGGGGACACCGGGGAGCTGTTTTTT.

V usage is TRBV11-2 and J usage is TRBJ1-6; D remains ambiguous. The CDR3 is 12 residues long. Trimming shortened V by 2 bases and J by 8 bases, and 4 bases separated the two germline ends. From germline, CDR1 is SGHAT and CDR2 FQNNGV. CDR3 amino acids: CASSLSDSPLHF. The CDR3 DNA reads as TGTGCCAGCAGCTTAAGCGATTCACCCCTCCACTTT.

The chain recombines TRBV6-4 with TRBJ2-1; 9 bases are a match to TRBD1. The junction had 19 bases not matched to a gene; V was cut back by 8 bases and J by 8 bases. CDR1 is MRHNA, CDR2 SNTAGT, per germline. CDR3 length: 17 residues. CDR3 in amino acids: CASPSHRGPRRADEQFF. The CDR3 region has the DNA TGTGCCAGCCCGAGTCACAGGGGGCCCCGTCGCGCGGATGAGCAGTTCTTC.

The chain has TRBV6-5 and TRBJ1-2; D perhaps matches TRBD1 (5 bases). Trimming stripped 0 bases from V and 4 bases from J, with 9 bases between. The CDR3 runs 14 residues. Looked up from germline, CDR1 is MNHEY and CDR2 is SVGAGI. This CDR3 reads CASSYSGAIYGYTF. The CDR3, as DNA: TGTGCCAGCAGTTACTCAGGGGCGATCTATGGCTACACCTTC.

This clone came up a few times. The V and J genes are TRBV6-5 and TRBJ1-2; D is possibly TRBD1 (5 bases). Trimming removed 7 bases from V and 0 bases from J, with 15 bases in between. CDR1 MNHEY and CDR2 SVGAGI come from the germline V gene. This CDR3 has 15 amino acids. The CDR3 sequence: CASNPGFEANYGYTF. Written as DNA, the CDR3 is TGTGCCAGCAACCCAGGGTTCGAAGCTAACTATGGCTACACCTTC.

This clone was observed once. V gene TRBV6-5 combines with J gene TRBJ2-7, with D possibly being TRBD1 (5 bases). This CDR3 region has 14 residues. Germline CDR1 and CDR2: MNHEY and SVGAGI. Trimming removed 0 bases from V and 5 bases from J, with 11 bases in between. CDR3 coding DNA: TGTGCCAGCAGTTACTCGGGCAGGGCCGACGAGCAGTACTTC. As protein: CASSYSGRADEQYF.

As to this clone: Sequence at one end of the junction differs from germline and may be a read error. The chain joins TRBV4-2 to TRBJ1-2; 9 bases agree with TRBD1. This CDR3 has 14 residues. Germline V gives CDR1 LGHNA, CDR2 YNFKEQ. CDR3 in amino acids: CASSQVGQGDGYTF. Here the CDR3 DNA reads TGTGCCAGCAGCCAAGTGGGACAGGGTGATGGTTACACCTTC.

This chain joins TRBV7-2 and TRBJ2-7; D may be TRBD1 (6 bases). The CDR3 has 14 residues. From germline, CDR1 is SGHTA and CDR2 FQGNSA. With 5 bases removed from V and 5 bases from J, the gap between germline ends came to 16 bases. The CDR3 nucleotides are TGTGCCAGCAGCCCGTCACAGGGTCGGCACGAGCAGTACTTC. Its protein is CASSPSQGRHEQYF.

V and J are TRBV2 and TRBJ1-4, with D possibly being TRBD1 (5 bases). V was pared by 3 bases and J by 4 bases, with 12 bases between. CDR1 is SNHLY and CDR2 is FYNNEI in the germline V gene. The CDR3 loop spans 15 amino acids. Here the CDR3 DNA reads TGTGCCAGCAGTGAGGGTGCCAGGGATAATGAAAAACTGTTTTTT. Amino acids: CASSEGARDNEKLFF.

The chain couples TRBV11-3 to TRBJ2-3, with D possibly being TRBD2 (5 bases). CDR1 and CDR2 (germline): SGHNT, YENEEA. V lost 1 base and J lost 11, with 13 bases in between. This CDR3 is built from 13 residues. DNA of the CDR3: TGTGCCAGCAGCTTAGTGGCTCCCCGGGGGCAGTATTTT. Translated: CASSLVAPRGQYF.